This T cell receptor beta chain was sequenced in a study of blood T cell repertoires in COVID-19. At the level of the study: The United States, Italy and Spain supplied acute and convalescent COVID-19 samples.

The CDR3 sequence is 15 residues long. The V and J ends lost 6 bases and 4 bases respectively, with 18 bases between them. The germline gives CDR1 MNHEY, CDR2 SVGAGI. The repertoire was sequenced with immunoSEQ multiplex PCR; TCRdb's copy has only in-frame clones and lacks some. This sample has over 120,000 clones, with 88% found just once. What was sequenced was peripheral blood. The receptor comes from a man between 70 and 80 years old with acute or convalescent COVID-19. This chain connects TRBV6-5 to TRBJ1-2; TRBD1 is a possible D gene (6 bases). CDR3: CASRTSWGGFYGYTF. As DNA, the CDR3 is TGTGCCAGCAGAACCTCCTGGGGGGGCTTCTATGGCTACACCTTC.